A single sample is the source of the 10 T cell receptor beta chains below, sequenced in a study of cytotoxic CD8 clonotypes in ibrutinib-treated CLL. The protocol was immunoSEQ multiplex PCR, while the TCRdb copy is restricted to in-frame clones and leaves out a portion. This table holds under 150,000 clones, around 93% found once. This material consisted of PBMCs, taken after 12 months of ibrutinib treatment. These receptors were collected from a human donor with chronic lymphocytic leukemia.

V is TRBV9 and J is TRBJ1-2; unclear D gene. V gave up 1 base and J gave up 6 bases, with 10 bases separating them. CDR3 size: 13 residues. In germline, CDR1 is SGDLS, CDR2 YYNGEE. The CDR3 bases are TGTGCCAGCAGCGTACCAGGTCATGATGGCTACACCTTC. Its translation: CASSVPGHDGYTF.

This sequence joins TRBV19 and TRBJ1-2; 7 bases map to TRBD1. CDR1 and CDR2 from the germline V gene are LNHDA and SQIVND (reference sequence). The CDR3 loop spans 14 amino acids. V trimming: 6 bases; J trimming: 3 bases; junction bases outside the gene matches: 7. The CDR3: CASRHTGDDYGYTF. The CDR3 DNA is TGTGCCAGTAGGCATACAGGGGACGACTATGGCTACACCTTC. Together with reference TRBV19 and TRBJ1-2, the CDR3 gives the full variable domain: DGGITQSPKYLFRKEGQNVTLSCEQNLNHDAMYWYRQDPGQGLRLIYYSQIVNDFQKGDIAEGYSVSREKKESFPLTVTSAQKNPTAFYLCASRHTGDDYGYTFGSGTRLTVV.

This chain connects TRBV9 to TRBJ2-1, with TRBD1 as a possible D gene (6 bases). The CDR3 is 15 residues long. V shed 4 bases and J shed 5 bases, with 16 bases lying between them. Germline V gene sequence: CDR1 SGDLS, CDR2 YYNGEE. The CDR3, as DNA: TGTGCCAGCAGCCTGTGGGCAGGGGTAAACAATGAGCAGTTCTTC. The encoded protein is CASSLWAGVNNEQFF.

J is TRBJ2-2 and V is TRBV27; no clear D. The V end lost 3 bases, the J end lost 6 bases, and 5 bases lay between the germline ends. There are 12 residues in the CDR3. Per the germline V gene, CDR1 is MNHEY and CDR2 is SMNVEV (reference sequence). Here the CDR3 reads CASSLMSGELFF. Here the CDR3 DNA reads TGTGCCAGCAGTTTGATGTCCGGGGAGCTGTTTTTT.

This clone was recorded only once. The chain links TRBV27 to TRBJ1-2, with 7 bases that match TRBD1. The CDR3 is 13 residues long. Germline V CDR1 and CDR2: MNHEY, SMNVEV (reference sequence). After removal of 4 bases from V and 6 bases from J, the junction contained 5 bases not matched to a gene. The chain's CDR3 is CASSSQGGDGYTF. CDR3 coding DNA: TGTGCCAGCAGTTCCCAGGGGGGCGATGGCTACACCTTC.

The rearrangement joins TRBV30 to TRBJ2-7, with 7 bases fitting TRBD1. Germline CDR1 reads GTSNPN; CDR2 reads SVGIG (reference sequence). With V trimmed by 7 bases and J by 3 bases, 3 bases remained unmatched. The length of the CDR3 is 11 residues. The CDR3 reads CASQGHYEQYF. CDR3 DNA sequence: TGTGCCTCACAGGGGCACTACGAGCAGTACTTC.

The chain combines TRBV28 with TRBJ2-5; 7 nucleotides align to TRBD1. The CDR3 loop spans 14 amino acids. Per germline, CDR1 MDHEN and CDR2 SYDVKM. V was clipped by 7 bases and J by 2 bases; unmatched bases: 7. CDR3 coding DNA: TGTGCCAGCACCGGGACAGTGAGTCAAGAGACCCAGTACTTC. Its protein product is CASTGTVSQETQYF.

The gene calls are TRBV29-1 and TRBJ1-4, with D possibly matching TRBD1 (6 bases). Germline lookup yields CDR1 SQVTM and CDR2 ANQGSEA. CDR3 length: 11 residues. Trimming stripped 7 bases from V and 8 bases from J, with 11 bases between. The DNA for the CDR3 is TGCAGCGCCGTCCAGGGGGAAAAACTGTTTTTT. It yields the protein CSAVQGEKLFF.

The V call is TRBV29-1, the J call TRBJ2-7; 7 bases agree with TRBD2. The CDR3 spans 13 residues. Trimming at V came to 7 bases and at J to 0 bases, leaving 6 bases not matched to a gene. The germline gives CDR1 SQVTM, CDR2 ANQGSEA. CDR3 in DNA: TGCAGCGCGCTAGCGGAGAGCTCCTACGAGCAGTACTTC. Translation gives CSALAESSYEQYF.

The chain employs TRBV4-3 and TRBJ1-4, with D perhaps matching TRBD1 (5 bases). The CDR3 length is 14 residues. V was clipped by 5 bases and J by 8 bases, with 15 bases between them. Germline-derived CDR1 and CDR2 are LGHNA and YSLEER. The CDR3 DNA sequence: TGCGCCAGCAGCGAAGGAGGGGCGGGGGAAAAACTGTTTTTT. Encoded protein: CASSEGGAGEKLFF.